This T cell receptor beta chain is drawn from a study of T cell repertoires in cytomegalovirus infection. Study-level background: CMV infection and matching HLA type were both indicated by public TCR beta signatures. Study results and caveats: Clonotype analysis showed dominance of the ex vivo response by HLA-C-restricted CMV-specific TCR beta clonotypes. People with CMV and the relevant HLA were identified by cumulative public TCR beta family frequency.

This CDR3 has 15 amino acids. From germline, CDR1 is SNHLY and CDR2 FYNNEI. V dropped 2 bases and J dropped 6 bases, with 14 bases sitting between them. One entry per CDR3 protein, called by TCRdb with MiXCR from the reads. The top ten clones hold roughly 8.7% of a sample with fewer than 400,000 distinct CDR3 sequences, roughly 18% of them seen once. There are many counts of this clonotype. The target antigen is unknown. The specimen sequenced was PBMCs. The sequence derives from a human donor in good health (CMV status not recorded). Some clones in this sample may be carry-over from other donors' samples. The J gene is TRBJ1-5, the V gene TRBV2; D is possibly TRBD1 (5 bases). The CDR3 region is CASSESAGGTQPQHF. CDR3 nucleotide sequence: TGTGCCAGCAGTGAATCGGCAGGCGGGACTCAGCCCCAGCATTTT.